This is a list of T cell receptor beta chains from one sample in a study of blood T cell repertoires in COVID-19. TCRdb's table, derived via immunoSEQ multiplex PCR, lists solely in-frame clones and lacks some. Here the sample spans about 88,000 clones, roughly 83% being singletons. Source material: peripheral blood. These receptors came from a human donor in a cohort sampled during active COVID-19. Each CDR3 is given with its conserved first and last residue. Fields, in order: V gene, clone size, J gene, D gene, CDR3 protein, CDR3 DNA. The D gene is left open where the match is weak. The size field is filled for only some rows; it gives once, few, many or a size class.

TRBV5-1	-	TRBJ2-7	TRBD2	CASSFRPGGRTTYEQYF	TGCGCCAGCAGCTTCCGTCCGGGGGGTAGGACGACCTACGAGCAGTACTTC
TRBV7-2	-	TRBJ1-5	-	CASSLTRSNQPQHF	TGTGCCAGCAGCTTAACGAGGAGCAATCAGCCCCAGCATTTT
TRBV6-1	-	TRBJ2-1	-	CASSDSGKTYNEQFF	TGTGCCAGCAGTGATTCGGGGAAAACCTACAATGAGCAGTTCTTC
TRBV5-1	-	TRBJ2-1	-	CASSWTDSSYNEQFF	TGCGCCAGCAGCTGGACCGACAGCTCCTACAATGAGCAGTTCTTC
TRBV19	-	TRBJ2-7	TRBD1	CASRRTGLVYEQYF	TGTGCCAGTAGGAGGACAGGGCTCGTATACGAGCAGTACTTC
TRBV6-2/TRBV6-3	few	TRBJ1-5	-	CASSYLDRADQPQHF	TGTGCCAGCAGTTACCTGGACAGAGCTGATCAGCCCCAGCATTTT
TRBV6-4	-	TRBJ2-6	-	CASSPSSGANVLTF	TGTGCCAGCAGCCCCAGCTCTGGGGCCAACGTCCTGACTTTC
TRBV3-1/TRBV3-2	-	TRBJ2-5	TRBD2	CASSLLAQETQYF	TGTGCCAGCAGCCTACTAGCGCAAGAGACCCAGTACTTC
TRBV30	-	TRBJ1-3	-	CAWKGFAGGNTIYF	TGTGCCTGGAAAGGGTTTGCGGGCGGAAACACCATATATTTT
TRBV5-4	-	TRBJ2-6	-	CASSLEGDSGANVLTF	TGTGCCAGCAGCTTGGAAGGGGACTCTGGGGCCAACGTCCTGACTTTC
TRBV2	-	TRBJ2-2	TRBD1	CAIGDRANTGELFF	TGTGCCATCGGGGACAGGGCGAACACCGGGGAGCTGTTTTTT
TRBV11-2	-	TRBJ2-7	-	CASSLTGSSYEQYF	TGTGCCAGCAGCTTAACCGGGAGCTCCTACGAGCAGTACTTC
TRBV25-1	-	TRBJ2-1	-	CASSAREGAVEQFF	TGTGCCAGCAGTGCCCGTGAAGGGGCCGTTGAGCAGTTCTTC
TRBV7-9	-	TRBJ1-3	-	CASSLGGRNTIYF	TGTGCCAGCAGCTTAGGCGGCCGAAACACCATATATTTT
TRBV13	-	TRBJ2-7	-	CASSTKQLPIYEQYF	TGTGCCAGCAGCACCAAACAGTTACCAATCTACGAGCAGTACTTC
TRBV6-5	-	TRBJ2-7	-	CASGRPGFYEQYF	TGTGCCAGCGGCAGGCCAGGGTTCTACGAGCAGTACTTC
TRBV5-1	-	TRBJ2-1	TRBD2	CASSLGLAGGPGEQFF	TGCGCCAGCAGCTTGGGACTAGCGGGAGGGCCCGGTGAGCAGTTCTTC
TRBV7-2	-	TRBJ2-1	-	CASSFRTGSYNEQFF	TGTGCCAGCAGCTTCCGAACAGGGTCCTACAATGAGCAGTTCTTC
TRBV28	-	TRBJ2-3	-	CASSPPGVRTDTQYF	TGTGCCAGCAGTCCCCCGGGGGTTAGAACAGATACGCAGTATTTT
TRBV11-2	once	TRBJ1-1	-	CASSPDAFLLEAFF	TGTGCCAGCAGCCCAGATGCCTTTCTCCTTGAAGCTTTCTTT
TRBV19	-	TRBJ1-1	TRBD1	CASKKQGQNTEAFF	TGTGCCAGTAAAAAACAGGGGCAGAACACTGAAGCTTTCTTT
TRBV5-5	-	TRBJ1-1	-	CASSLRQGNSKLNTEAFF	TGTGCCAGCAGCTTGAGGCAGGGTAACAGTAAGCTGAACACTGAAGCTTTCTTT
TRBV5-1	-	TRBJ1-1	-	CASSLAGRTEAFF	TGCGCCAGCAGCTTGGCCGGGAGGACTGAAGCTTTCTTT
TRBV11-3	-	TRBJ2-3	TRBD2	CASSLGRLAGGLTGTQYF	TGTGCCAGCAGCTTAGGGCGACTAGCGGGAGGTCTCACCGGGACGCAGTATTTT
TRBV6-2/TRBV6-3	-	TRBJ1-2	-	CASSYSSPDSSYGYTF	TGTGCCAGCAGTTACTCGAGCCCGGACAGCTCCTATGGCTACACCTTC
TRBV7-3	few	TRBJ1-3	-	CASSLLGGNTIYF	TGTGCCAGCAGCCTCCTCGGTGGAAACACCATATATTTT
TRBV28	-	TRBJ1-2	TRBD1	CASTDRGDYGYTF	TGTGCCAGCACCGACAGGGGCGACTATGGCTACACCTTC